These T cell receptor beta chains were read from a single sample in a study of T cell responses to AZD1222 COVID-19 vaccine. Libraries were prepared by immunoSEQ multiplex PCR; TCRdb keeps only in-frame clonotypes and omits some of them. The sample records around 100,000 clones, about 89% being singletons. Sequenced here: peripheral blood, sampled 28 days after the second dose of the MenACWY control vaccine. These receptors were obtained from an adult who received the MenACWY meningococcal vaccine as a control. Each CDR3 is given with its conserved first and last residue. The D gene is left open where the match is weak. Only part of the rows carry a size: once, few, many, or a class if the clone is expanded.

j_call v_call clone_size d_call cdr3_length cdr3_nt cdr3_aa
TRBJ2-4 TRBV5-1 once - 14 TGCGCCAGCAGCCTCGCCACAGGGAACGGCATTCAGTACTTC CASSLATGNGIQYF
TRBJ2-5 TRBV9 - - 14 TGTGCCAGCAGCGTAGCAATGTACCAAGAGACCCAGTACTTC CASSVAMYQETQYF
TRBJ1-2 TRBV2 - - 16 TGTGCCAGCAGGGCGTGGAACAGGGCAGCTTTCTATGGCTACACCTTC CASRAWNRAAFYGYTF
TRBJ1-4 TRBV5-1 - - 14 TGCGCCAGCAGCTTGGGGGCCATTAATGAAAAACTGTTTTTT CASSLGAINEKLFF
TRBJ2-2 TRBV3-1/TRBV3-2 - TRBD2 17 TGTGCCAGCAGCCAAGTATCACTAGCGGGGCTTTCCGGGGAGCTGTTTTTT CASSQVSLAGLSGELFF
TRBJ1-3 TRBV6-6 - - 17 TGTGCCAGCAGTCAAAGACAGGCGCAACTCTCTGGAAACACCATATATTTT CASSQRQAQLSGNTIYF
TRBJ2-3 TRBV6-2/TRBV6-3 few - 14 TGTGCCAGCAGTGGTAGAGGCCCACGAGATACGCAGTATTTT CASSGRGPRDTQYF
TRBJ2-3 TRBV2 - - 15 TGTGCCAGCAGTATGTCGGGCCTGAGCACAGATACGCAGTATTTT CASSMSGLSTDTQYF
TRBJ2-7 TRBV3-1/TRBV3-2 - - 15 TGTGCCAGCAGCCAGCCCGACAGGGAGGCGTCCGAGCAGTACTTC CASSQPDREASEQYF
TRBJ2-6 TRBV6-2/TRBV6-3 once - 17 TGTGCCAGCAGCCCTCGTCTTCGGTACTCTGGGGCCAACGTCCTGACTTTC CASSPRLRYSGANVLTF
TRBJ1-6 TRBV19 - TRBD1 17 TGTGCCAGTAGTATCCCCCCCAGTGCAGGGGGCAGTTCACCCCTCCACTTT CASSIPPSAGGSSPLHF
TRBJ1-4 TRBV5-5 - - 15 TGTGCCAGCAGTACCGACGGGGGTTGGGACGAAAAACTGTTTTTT CASSTDGGWDEKLFF
TRBJ2-5 TRBV12-3/TRBV12-4 - TRBD2 13 TGTGCCAGCAGTTTAGTGGGGAGGGGGACCCAGTACTTC CASSLVGRGTQYF
TRBJ2-3 TRBV14 - TRBD1 17 TGTGCCAGCAGCCACTTTATGGGACAGACAAGCACAGATACGCAGTATTTT CASSHFMGQTSTDTQYF
TRBJ1-5 TRBV7-2 - - 18 TGTGCCAGCAGCTTAGAGCTACCGGCGGGGCGAGGCAATCAGCCCCAGCATTTT CASSLELPAGRGNQPQHF
TRBJ2-7 TRBV18 - TRBD1 15 TGTGCCAGCTCACCAACCCCCGACAGGGCGCGTGGGCAGTACTTC CASSPTPDRARGQYF
TRBJ1-5 TRBV7-2 - - 13 TGTGCCAGCAGCTTAGATCTTGGTCAGCCCCAGCATTTT CASSLDLGQPQHF
TRBJ1-2 TRBV28 once TRBD1 16 TGTGCCAGCAGCCCCGGGACAGGGGGCGGTCGCTATGGCTACACCTTC CASSPGTGGGRYGYTF
TRBJ1-5 TRBV28 once - 14 TGTGCCAGCAGTCCCTCGGTTGGAGGACAGCCCCAGCATTTT CASSPSVGGQPQHF
TRBJ1-1 TRBV6-5 - - 13 TGTGCCAGCAACCTTGACCGCAATACTGAAGCTTTCTTT CASNLDRNTEAFF
TRBJ2-7 TRBV6-9 - - 10 TGTGCCGGCGAAACCTACGAGCAGTACTTC CAGETYEQYF
TRBJ1-1 TRBV28 - - 13 TGTGCCATCTCAGGGGCAATCGAACAAGAAGCTTTCTTT CAISGAIEQEAFF
TRBJ1-6 TRBV9 - - 16 TGTGCCAGCAGCGTAGATGACACCCTCGGGGGTTCACCCCTCCACTTT CASSVDDTLGGSPLHF
TRBJ2-5 TRBV11-3 - TRBD1 15 TGTGCCAGCAGCTTACGGGGACAGGGAGTGGAGACCCAGTACTTC CASSLRGQGVETQYF
TRBJ2-5 TRBV5-4 - - 15 TGTGCCAGCAGCTTGCGGGACGCGGCTCAAGAGACCCAGTACTTC CASSLRDAAQETQYF
TRBJ1-4 TRBV6-5 few - 14 TGTGCCAGCAGCCAGAGTCAGGCTAATGAAAAACTGTTTTTT CASSQSQANEKLFF
TRBJ1-4 TRBV18 - - 14 TGTGCCAGCTCACCCCAGGCTAGAAATGAAAAACTGTTTTTT CASSPQARNEKLFF
TRBJ2-7 TRBV7-9 - - 13 TGTGCCAGCAGCACCCAGTGGATACCCGAGCAGTACTTC CASSTQWIPEQYF
TRBJ1-1 TRBV25-1 - - 13 TGTGCCAGCAAATTCAACAGGGAGACTGAAGCTTTCTTT CASKFNRETEAFF